Included here is one TCR beta chain sequence, with context. As yet, its antigen is unknown. This sample was taken from a study of a mutant IDH1 vaccine in newly diagnosed glioma. In the study overall: Sex distribution of treated patients was approximately 60% male and about 38% female; mean age was about 40 years.

The CDR3 is 16 amino acids. V was clipped by 1 base and J by 1 base; unmatched bases: 6. The V gene's germline CDR1 is SGHDT and CDR2 YYEEEE. General study points: Approximately 95% of patients showed vaccine-induced immune responses across multiple MHC alleles.

The repertoire was sequenced with immunoSEQ multiplex PCR; TCRdb's copy has only in-frame clones and lacks some. This sample carries over 55,000 clones, about four fifths of them seen once, and the ten largest clones take under 7%. Time point: week 35, safety follow-up. Topical imiquimod accompanied each vaccine dose, which consisted of 300 ug of mutant IDH1 20-mer peptide. Donor diagnoses consisted of new WHO grade 3 or 4 IDH1-mutant, ATRX-lost astrocytomas. This clonotype was obtained from a man aged 40-50 years with glioma. The chain combines TRBV5-6 with TRBJ2-5, with 8 bases fitting TRBD2. The source material was PBMCs, sampled from a glioma patient whose treatment included an IDH1 peptide vaccine. The CDR3 loop is CASSLLGSGAQETQYF. Here the CDR3 DNA reads TGTGCCAGCAGCTTGTTGGGTAGCGGGGCCCAAGAGACCCAGTACTTC.